The 28 T cell receptor beta chains presented below share a single source sample, sequenced in a study of blood T cell repertoires in COVID-19. Only in-frame clones appear in the TCRdb table, and some are missing; sequencing was by immunoSEQ multiplex PCR. This sample has over 100,000 clones, with approximately 82% found just once. Specimen: peripheral blood. Source of these receptors: a woman older than 75 with active or convalescent COVID-19.

This clone came up a few times. J is TRBJ1-1 and V is TRBV18; D remains ambiguous. Germline-derived CDR1 and CDR2 are KGHSH and LQKENI. With 1 base removed from V and 1 base from J, the gap between germline ends came to 4 bases. The CDR3 contains 13 residues. CDR3 coding DNA: TGTGCCAGCTCACCACGACAGAACACTGAAGCTTTCTTT. Translation: CASSPRQNTEAFF.

The V call is TRBV4-2, the J call TRBJ2-2; 7 nucleotides line up with TRBD1. With V trimmed by 4 bases and J by 5 bases, 10 bases remained unmatched. Germline loops: CDR1 LGHNA, CDR2 YNFKEQ. The CDR3 has 16 amino acids. The CDR3 DNA reads as TGTGCCAGCAGCCGCCATGAAGGGGGCCGGACCGGGGAGCTGTTTTTT. Residues: CASSRHEGGRTGELFF.

The chain recombines TRBV28 with TRBJ1-4; a possible D gene is TRBD1 (6 bases). The CDR3 is 15 residues long. Trimming took off 5 bases at V and 3 bases at J, with 13 bases between the two ends. Per germline, CDR1 MDHEN and CDR2 SYDVKM. This CDR3 reads CASSPRTEPNEKLFF. As DNA, the CDR3 is TGTGCCAGCAGTCCTCGGACAGAGCCTAATGAAAAACTGTTTTTT.

The V gene is TRBV5-1, the J gene TRBJ2-7; D gene ambiguous. The V end lost 6 bases, the J end lost 3 bases, and 13 bases lay between the germline ends. This CDR3 spans 13 amino acids. Germline-derived CDR1 and CDR2 are SGHRS and YFSETQ. CDR3 nucleotides: TGCGCCAGCAACGCCGGGTCCAACTACGAGCAGTACTTC. It encodes CASNAGSNYEQYF.

V gene TRBV7-3 combines with J gene TRBJ2-1, with TRBD1 identical over 12 bases. V shed 2 bases and J 9 bases; nucleotides not matched to a gene: 5. The CDR3 extends over 15 amino acids. Germline CDR1 SGHTA, CDR2 FQGTGA. CDR3 sequence: CASSLGDRGLREQFF. CDR3 sequence (DNA): TGTGCCAGCAGCTTAGGGGACAGGGGGCTACGTGAGCAGTTCTTC. The entire variable domain, with the rest obtained from reference TRBV7-3 and TRBJ2-1, is as follows: GAGVSQTPSNKVTEKGKYVELRCDPISGHTALYWYRQSLGQGPEFLIYFQGTGAADDSGLPNDRFFAVRPEGSVSTLKIQRTERGDSAVYLCASSLGDRGLREQFFGPGTRLTVL.

This sequence joins TRBV6-6 and TRBJ2-7, with 10 bases lining up with TRBD2. The germline gives CDR1 MNHNY, CDR2 SVGAGI (reference sequence). CDR3 length: 15 amino acids. The V segment lost 6 bases and the J segment 5 bases; nucleotides outside the gene matches: 10. CDR3 bases: TGTGCCAGCAGACTAACGCTAGCGGGAGCCAACGAGCAGTACTTC. This sequence encodes CASRLTLAGANEQYF.

The chain has TRBV5-6 and TRBJ2-2; 7 positions agree with TRBD1. Germline V gene lookup returns CDR1 SGHDT and CDR2 YYEEEE. V shed 1 base and J 4 bases; nucleotides not matched to a gene: 10. The CDR3 loop spans 17 amino acids. As DNA, the CDR3 is TGTGCCAGCAGCTTGAACAGGGGCGCCCAGGGCACCGGGGAGCTGTTTTTT. Translated: CASSLNRGAQGTGELFF.

The rearrangement uses TRBV19 and TRBJ1-1, with TRBD1 as a possible D gene (5 bases). Trimming removed 8 bases from V and 9 bases from J, with 16 bases in between. CDR1 and CDR2 from the germline V gene are LNHDA and SQIVND (reference sequence). There are 12 residues in the CDR3. CDR3 in DNA: TGTGCCAGTGTAGACAGACCCAATAAAGCTTTCTTT. The encoded protein is CASVDRPNKAFF.

The chain recombines TRBV7-3 with TRBJ2-1, with D maybe TRBD2 (6 bases). This CDR3 is 15 amino acids long. V dropped 7 bases and J dropped 5 bases, with 18 bases sitting between them. The germline V gene has CDR1 SGHTA and CDR2 FQGTGA. For the CDR3, the DNA is TGTGCCAGCAACCTCATCGGGGTAGCGGACAATGAGCAGTTCTTC. This translates into CASNLIGVADNEQFF.

V usage is TRBV11-2 and J usage is TRBJ2-7; D is unclear. The CDR3 is 13 amino acids. Trimming left V 2 bases short and J 3 bases short, with 8 bases between. The germline gives CDR1 SGHAT, CDR2 FQNNGV. The CDR3, as DNA: TGTGCCAGCAGCTTAAACAGCTACTACGAGCAGTACTTC. Encoded protein: CASSLNSYYEQYF.

The chain is built from TRBV6-6 and TRBJ2-1; D is perhaps TRBD2 (5 bases). Trimming left V 2 bases short and J 7 bases short, with 12 bases between. The germline V gene has CDR1 MNHNY and CDR2 SVGAGI (reference sequence). This CDR3 has 14 amino acids. The CDR3 nucleotides are TGTGCCAGCAGTTACGACTACCTAGGGAATGAGCAGTTCTTC. Its protein product is CASSYDYLGNEQFF.

This sequence joins TRBV6-6 and TRBJ2-2; D uncertain. Germline loops: CDR1 MNHNY, CDR2 SVGAGI (reference sequence). The CDR3 has 14 amino acids. The V and J ends lost 6 bases and 4 bases respectively, with 12 bases between them. The CDR3 bases are TGTGCCAGCAGCCCCACCGGTGGCACCGGGGAGCTGTTTTTT. Translating gives CASSPTGGTGELFF.

Worth noting for this clone: An end of the junction does not agree with germline; a read error may underlie this. The chain recombines TRBV5-6 with TRBJ2-1, with 7 bases identical to TRBD2. The CDR3 loop spans 16 amino acids. In germline, CDR1 is SGHDT, CDR2 YYEEEE. CDR3 loop: CANSWWSGTGYNEQFF. CDR3 nucleotide sequence: TGTGCCAACAGCTGGTGGAGCGGGACGGGGTACAATGAGCAGTTCTTC.

This clone was observed a single time. The rearrangement uses TRBV19 and TRBJ2-7; D is perhaps TRBD2 (5 bases). Trimming removed 5 bases at V and 5 bases at J, with 10 bases between. The CDR3 consists of 12 residues. Germline assignment: CDR1 LNHDA and CDR2 SQIVND (reference sequence). CDR3 in amino acids: CASSGGLDEQYF. CDR3 nucleotide sequence: TGTGCCAGTAGTGGCGGGTTGGACGAGCAGTACTTC. The full variable domain, rest sourced from reference TRBV19 and TRBJ2-7, is DGGITQSPKYLFRKEGQNVTLSCEQNLNHDAMYWYRQDPGQGLRLIYYSQIVNDFQKGDIAEGYSVSREKKESFPLTVTSAQKNPTAFYLCASSGGLDEQYFGPGTRLTVT.

V gene TRBV2 combines with J gene TRBJ2-3; 8 bases align to TRBD1. The CDR3 consists of 15 residues. The germline CDR1 and CDR2 sequences are SNHLY and FYNNEI. Trimming took 6 bases from V and 1 from J; bases not matched to a gene: 6. The DNA for the CDR3 is TGTGCCAGCAGCCAGGGGGCGGAAGGCACAGATACGCAGTATTTT. Translated, it gives CASSQGAEGTDTQYF.

A note on this clone: The sample contains more than one DNA sequence encoding this CDR3. V is TRBV4-2 and J is TRBJ1-4; TRBD1 might be the D (5 bases). CDR1 and CDR2 (germline): LGHNA, YNFKEQ. Trimming left V 1 base short and J 1 base short, with 7 bases between. The CDR3 covers 15 residues. CDR3 nucleotides: TGTGCCAGCAGCCAAGCGGGGGGAACTAATGAAAAACTGTTTTTT. It specifies CASSQAGGTNEKLFF.

The chain links TRBV15 to TRBJ2-3; TRBD2 matches at 7 bases. The CDR3 contains 15 residues. Germline V gene data show CDR1 as LNHNV and CDR2 as YYDKDF (reference sequence). Trimming took 2 bases from V and 1 from J; bases not matched to a gene: 3. The CDR3 region has the DNA TGTGCCACCAGCAGAAGCGGGATCGGCACAGATACGCAGTATTTT. Its translation is CATSRSGIGTDTQYF.

The rearrangement uses TRBV12-3 or TRBV12-4 and TRBJ1-1; 7 bases are shared with TRBD1. Trimming took 5 bases from V and 4 from J; bases not matched to a gene: 4. The CDR3 loop spans 13 amino acids. The CDR3 sequence: CASSQTGSTEAFF. The CDR3, as DNA: TGTGCCAGCAGTCAGACAGGGAGCACTGAAGCTTTCTTT.

The chain joins TRBV7-2 to TRBJ2-2, with TRBD2 identical over 7 bases. There are 16 residues in the CDR3. Germline values: CDR1 SGHTA, CDR2 FQGNSA. V dropped 3 bases and J dropped 6; count of bases not matched to a gene: 10. The chain's CDR3 is CASSLGLAGVPGELFF. CDR3 sequence (DNA): TGTGCCAGCAGCTTGGGTCTGGCGGGAGTACCCGGGGAGCTGTTTTTT.

As DNA, the CDR3 is TGTGCCAGCTCACCTACAGGGAAAATGGGCACCGGGGAGCTGTTTTTT. Translating gives CASSPTGKMGTGELFF. The chain employs TRBV18 and TRBJ2-2, with D tentatively TRBD1 (6 bases). The V end was cut by 3 bases, the J end by 4 bases, with 15 bases between. The CDR3 consists of 16 residues. Germline values: CDR1 KGHSH, CDR2 LQKENI.

The chain has TRBV14 and TRBJ2-3; 10 bases align to TRBD2. Germline CDR1 SGHDN, CDR2 FVKESK. Trimming took 4 bases from V and 8 from J; bases not matched to a gene: 12. The CDR3 is made up of 16 amino acids. The CDR3 loop is CASSPRLAGLGVTQYF. The CDR3 nucleotides read TGTGCCAGCAGCCCTAGACTAGCGGGTCTGGGGGTTACGCAGTATTTT.

There are a few counts of this clone. This chain connects TRBV4-1 to TRBJ2-1, with 9 bases that match TRBD2. The length of the CDR3 is 17 residues. Germline V lookup: CDR1 MGHRA, CDR2 YSYEKL. J lost 7 bases, V lost 0 bases, and 10 bases had no gene match. The CDR3 spells CASSQDLSSGTLNEQFF. The CDR3 DNA reads as TGCGCCAGCAGCCAAGATCTGTCTAGCGGGACTTTGAATGAGCAGTTCTTC.

The chain uses TRBV5-1 and TRBJ2-1; TRBD1 agrees at 10 bases. Per germline, CDR1 SGHRS and CDR2 YFSETQ. The CDR3 runs to 17 residues. After removal of 6 bases from V and 7 bases from J, the junction contained 16 bases not matched to a gene. DNA of the CDR3: TGCGCCAGCAACCTAAAACCGGGACAGGGGTTGGGGAATGAGCAGTTCTTC. Amino acids: CASNLKPGQGLGNEQFF.

This rearrangement joins TRBV10-3 to TRBJ1-1, with 9 bases that match TRBD1. This CDR3 comprises 12 residues. Trimming removed 8 bases from V and 8 bases from J; junction bases left unmatched: 6. Germline loops: CDR1 ENHRY, CDR2 SYGVKD. The CDR3 DNA reads as TGTGCCATCGGACGGACAGGGGACGAAGCTTTCTTT. Protein sequence: CAIGRTGDEAFF.

This clone was seen only once. The CDR3 is CASSLRGQTEAFF. The CDR3 bases are TGCGCCAGCAGCTTGAGGGGGCAAACTGAAGCTTTCTTT. V usage is TRBV5-1 and J usage is TRBJ1-1; 7 nucleotides match TRBD1. Germline V lookup: CDR1 SGHRS, CDR2 YFSETQ. The CDR3 sequence is 13 residues long. J was trimmed by 5 bases and V by 1 base; bases with no gene match: 2. Together with reference TRBV5-1 and TRBJ1-1, the CDR3 gives the full variable domain: KAGVTQTPRYLIKTRGQQVTLSCSPISGHRSVSWYQQTPGQGLQFLFEYFSETQRNKGNFPGRFSGRQFSNSRSEMNVSTLELGDSALYLCASSLRGQTEAFFGQGTRLTVV.

This sequence joins TRBV9 and TRBJ2-1; TRBD2 aligns across 7 bases. The CDR3 contains 15 residues. The trim removed 0 bases at V and 8 bases at J, leaving 8 bases unmatched. Germline-derived CDR1 and CDR2 are SGDLS and YYNGEE. The CDR3 loop reads CASSVDAGVRDEQFF. As DNA, the CDR3 is TGTGCCAGCAGCGTAGACGCGGGAGTGAGGGATGAGCAGTTCTTC.

The rearrangement links TRBV4-1 to TRBJ2-5, with 7 bases lining up with TRBD1. V lost 2 bases to trimming and J lost 5 bases; unmatched junction nucleotides: 5. The CDR3 has 14 residues. The germline V gene encodes CDR1 MGHRA and CDR2 YSYEKL. The chain's CDR3 is CASSQPGQRETQYF. The CDR3 DNA follows: TGCGCCAGCAGCCAACCGGGACAGCGGGAGACCCAGTACTTC.

This chain links TRBV5-8 with TRBJ1-2, with TRBD1 matching 8 bases. Germline CDR1 reads SGHTS; CDR2 reads YDEGEE. J gave up 4 bases and V 2 bases, and 4 bases lay outside the gene matches. This CDR3 is built from 14 residues. The CDR3 protein is CASSLGTGLYGYTF. For the CDR3, the DNA is TGTGCCAGCAGCTTAGGGACAGGCCTCTATGGCTACACCTTC.